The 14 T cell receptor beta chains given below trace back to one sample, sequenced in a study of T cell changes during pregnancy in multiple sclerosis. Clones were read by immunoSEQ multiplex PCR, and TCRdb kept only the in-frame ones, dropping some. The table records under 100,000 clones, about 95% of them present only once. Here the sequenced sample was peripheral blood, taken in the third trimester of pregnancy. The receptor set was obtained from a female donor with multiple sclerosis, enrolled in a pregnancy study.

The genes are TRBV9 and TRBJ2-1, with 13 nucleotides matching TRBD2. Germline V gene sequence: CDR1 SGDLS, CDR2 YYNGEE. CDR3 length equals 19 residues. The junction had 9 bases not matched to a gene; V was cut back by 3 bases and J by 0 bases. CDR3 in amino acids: CASSALTSGGTSSYNEQFF. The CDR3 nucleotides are TGTGCCAGCAGCGCCTTGACTAGCGGGGGGACGAGCTCCTACAATGAGCAGTTCTTC. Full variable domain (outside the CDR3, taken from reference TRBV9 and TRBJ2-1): DSGVTQTPKHLITATGQRVTLRCSPRSGDLSVYWYQQSLDQGLQFLIQYYNGEERAKGNILERFSAQQFPDLHSELNLSSLELGDSALYFCASSALTSGGTSSYNEQFFGPGTRLTVL.

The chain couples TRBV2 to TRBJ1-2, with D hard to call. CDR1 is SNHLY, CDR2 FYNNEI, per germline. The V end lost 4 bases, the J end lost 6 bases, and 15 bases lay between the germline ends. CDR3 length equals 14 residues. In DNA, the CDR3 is TGTGCCAGCAGTGTGGGTGGTGTGAGGGATGGCTACACCTTC. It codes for CASSVGGVRDGYTF.

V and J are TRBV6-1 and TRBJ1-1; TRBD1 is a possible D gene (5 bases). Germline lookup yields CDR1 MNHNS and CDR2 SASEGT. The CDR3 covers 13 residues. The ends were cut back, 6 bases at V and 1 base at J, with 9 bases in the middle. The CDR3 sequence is CASRSGWNTEAFF. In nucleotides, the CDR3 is TGTGCCAGCAGGTCAGGGTGGAACACTGAAGCTTTCTTT.

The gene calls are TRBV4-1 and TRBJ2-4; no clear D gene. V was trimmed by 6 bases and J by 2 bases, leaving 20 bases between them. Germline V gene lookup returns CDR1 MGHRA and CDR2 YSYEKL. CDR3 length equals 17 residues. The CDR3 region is CASSPPGALGSKNIQYF. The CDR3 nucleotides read TGCGCCAGCAGTCCCCCAGGTGCGCTTGGGTCCAAAAACATTCAGTACTTC.

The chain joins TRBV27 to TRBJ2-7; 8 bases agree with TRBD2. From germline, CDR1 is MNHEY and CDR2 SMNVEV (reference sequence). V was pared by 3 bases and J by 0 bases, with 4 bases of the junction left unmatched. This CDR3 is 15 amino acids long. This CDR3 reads CASSFGSGNSYEQYF. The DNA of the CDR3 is TGTGCCAGCAGTTTTGGTAGCGGGAACTCCTACGAGCAGTACTTC.

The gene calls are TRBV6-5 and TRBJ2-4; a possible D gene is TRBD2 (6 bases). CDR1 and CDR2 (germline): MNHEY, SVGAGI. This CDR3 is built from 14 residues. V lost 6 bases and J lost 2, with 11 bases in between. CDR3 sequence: CASRPGGTKNIQYF. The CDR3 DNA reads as TGTGCCAGCAGACCCGGGGGAACCAAAAACATTCAGTACTTC.

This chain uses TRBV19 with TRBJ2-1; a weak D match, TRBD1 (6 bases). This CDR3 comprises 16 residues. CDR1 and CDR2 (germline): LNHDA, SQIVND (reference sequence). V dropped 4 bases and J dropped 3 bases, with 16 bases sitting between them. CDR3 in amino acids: CASSTEPGTIYNEQFF. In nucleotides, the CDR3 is TGTGCCAGTAGTACGGAGCCCGGGACAATCTACAATGAGCAGTTCTTC.

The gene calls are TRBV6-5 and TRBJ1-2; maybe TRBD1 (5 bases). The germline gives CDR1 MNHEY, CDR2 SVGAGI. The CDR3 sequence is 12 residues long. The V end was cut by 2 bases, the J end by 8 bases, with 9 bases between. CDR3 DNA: TGTGCCAGCAGTTACCTAGGGGAAGGCTACACCTTC. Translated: CASSYLGEGYTF.

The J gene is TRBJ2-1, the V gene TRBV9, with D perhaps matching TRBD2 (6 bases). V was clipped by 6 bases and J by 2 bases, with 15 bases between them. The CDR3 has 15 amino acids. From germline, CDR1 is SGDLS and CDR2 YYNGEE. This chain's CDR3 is CASTTAGLTYNEQFF. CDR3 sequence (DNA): TGTGCCAGCACCACCGCGGGGTTAACCTACAATGAGCAGTTCTTC.

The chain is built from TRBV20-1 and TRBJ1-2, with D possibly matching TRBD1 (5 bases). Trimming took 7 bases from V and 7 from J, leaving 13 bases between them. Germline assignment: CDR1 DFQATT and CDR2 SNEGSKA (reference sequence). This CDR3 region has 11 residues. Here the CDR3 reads CSVTRGSGYTF. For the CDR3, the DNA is TGCAGTGTTACAAGGGGTAGTGGCTACACCTTC.

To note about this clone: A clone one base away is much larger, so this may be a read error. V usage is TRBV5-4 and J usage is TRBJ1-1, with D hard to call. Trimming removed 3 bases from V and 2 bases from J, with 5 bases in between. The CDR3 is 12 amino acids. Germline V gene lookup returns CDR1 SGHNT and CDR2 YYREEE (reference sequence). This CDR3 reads CASSSQNTEAFF. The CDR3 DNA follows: TGTGCCAGCAGCTCCCAAAACACTGAAGCTTTCTTT.

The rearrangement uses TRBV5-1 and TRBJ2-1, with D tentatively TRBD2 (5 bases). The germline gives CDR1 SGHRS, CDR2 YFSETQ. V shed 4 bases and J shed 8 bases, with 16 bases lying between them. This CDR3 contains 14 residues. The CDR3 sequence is CASSPSVGVDEQFF. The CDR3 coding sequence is TGCGCCAGCAGCCCCTCGGTCGGGGTCGATGAGCAGTTCTTC.

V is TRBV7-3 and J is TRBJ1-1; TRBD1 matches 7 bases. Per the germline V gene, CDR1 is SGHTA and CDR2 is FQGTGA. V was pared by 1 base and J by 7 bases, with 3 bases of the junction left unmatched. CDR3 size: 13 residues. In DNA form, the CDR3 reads TGTGCCAGCAGCTTAAATACAGGGGTTGAAGCTTTCTTT. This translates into CASSLNTGVEAFF.

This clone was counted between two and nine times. The DNA of the CDR3 is TGTGCCAGCAGTACCGGAGGATACAATGAGCAGTTCTTC. Amino acid sequence: CASSTGGYNEQFF. The chain links TRBV27 to TRBJ2-1; D is possibly TRBD2 (5 bases). V was cut by 5 bases and J by 4 bases, with 9 bases left in between. This CDR3 region has 13 residues. Looked up from germline, CDR1 is MNHEY and CDR2 is SMNVEV (reference sequence).